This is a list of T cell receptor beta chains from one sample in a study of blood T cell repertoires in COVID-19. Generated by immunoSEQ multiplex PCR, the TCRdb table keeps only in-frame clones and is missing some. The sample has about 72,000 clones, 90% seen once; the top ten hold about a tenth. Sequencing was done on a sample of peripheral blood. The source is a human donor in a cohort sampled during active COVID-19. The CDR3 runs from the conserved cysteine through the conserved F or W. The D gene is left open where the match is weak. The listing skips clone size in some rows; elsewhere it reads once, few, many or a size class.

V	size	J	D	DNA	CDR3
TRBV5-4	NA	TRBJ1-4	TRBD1	TGTGCCAGCAGCCACGTGGGGACAGGGAATAATGAAAAACTGTTTTTT	CASSHVGTGNNEKLFF
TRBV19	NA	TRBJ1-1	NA	TGTGCCAGTAGTATAGAACAGGGCGGGACTGAAGCTTTCTTT	CASSIEQGGTEAFF
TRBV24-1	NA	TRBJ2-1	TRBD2	TGTGCCACCAGTGAACCGGGACTAGTCGACAATGAGCAGTTCTTC	CATSEPGLVDNEQFF
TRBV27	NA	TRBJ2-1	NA	TGTGCCAGCAGTTTTGCCGGGAGCGGCAATGAGCAGTTCTTC	CASSFAGSGNEQFF
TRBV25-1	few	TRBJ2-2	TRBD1	TGTGCCAGCAGTGAACCCGACAGGGACACCGGGGAGCTGTTTTTT	CASSEPDRDTGELFF
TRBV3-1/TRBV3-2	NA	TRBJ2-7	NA	TGTGCCAGCAGCCCTCCGGCGCGAGGGTTGGCGCAGTACTTC	CASSPPARGLAQYF
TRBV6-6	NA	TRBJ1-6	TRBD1	TGTGCCAGCAGTCGACTCCCCCCGGGACAGGGGGCTGATTCACCCCTCCACTTT	CASSRLPPGQGADSPLHF
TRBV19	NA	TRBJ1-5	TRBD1	TGTGCCAGTAGCGGACAGGCGAGCAATCAGCCCCAGCATTTT	CASSGQASNQPQHF
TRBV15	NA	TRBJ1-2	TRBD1	TGTGCCACCAGCAGAGATCCAGGACAGGGGGCTGGCTACACCTTC	CATSRDPGQGAGYTF
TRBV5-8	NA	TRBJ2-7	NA	TGTGCCAGCAGCCTCAGGGGGGTGGGCTCCTACGAGCAGTACTTC	CASSLRGVGSYEQYF
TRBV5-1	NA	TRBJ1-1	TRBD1	TGCGCCAGCAGCCCTCGGACAGGGGGAATCACTGAAGCTTTCTTT	CASSPRTGGITEAFF
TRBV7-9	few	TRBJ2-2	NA	TGTGCCAGCAGCTCCCCCTTCTTGAACACCGGGGAGCTGTTTTTT	CASSSPFLNTGELFF
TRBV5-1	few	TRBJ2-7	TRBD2	TGCGCCAGCAGCTGGACTAGCGACTACGAGCAGTACTTC	CASSWTSDYEQYF
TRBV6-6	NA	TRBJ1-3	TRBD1	TGTGCCAGCAGTTACGACAGGGGCCCTGGAAACACCATATATTTT	CASSYDRGPGNTIYF
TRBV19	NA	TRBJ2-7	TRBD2	TGTGCCAGTAGTATGGGCCTAGCGGGCAACGAGCAGTACTTC	CASSMGLAGNEQYF
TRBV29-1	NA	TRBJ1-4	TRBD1	TGCAGCGTTGAAGGGACAGGGACAACTAATGAAAAACTGTTTTTT	CSVEGTGTTNEKLFF
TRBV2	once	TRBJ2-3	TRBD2	TGTGCCAGCAGTGAGGCTAGCGGGTTGAGCACAGATACGCAGTATTTT	CASSEASGLSTDTQYF
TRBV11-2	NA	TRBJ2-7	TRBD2	TGTGCCAGCAGCTTAGACGGTTGGACTAGCGTATACTACGAGCAGTACTTC	CASSLDGWTSVYYEQYF
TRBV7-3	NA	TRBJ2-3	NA	TGTGCCAGCAGCTTTTCCGAACTAAGTGCGCAGTATTTT	CASSFSELSAQYF
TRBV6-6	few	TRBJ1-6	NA	TGTGCCAGCAGTCTCATCGAAGGCGGCTCACCCCTCCACTTT	CASSLIEGGSPLHF